This T cell receptor (beta chain) was profiled in a study of shared clonotypes between healthy human individuals. Naive CD8 cells comprised CD45RO-negative, CCR7-positively selected cells, excluding terminally differentiated effector memory CD45RA+ cells. Clones were sequenced by immunoSEQ multiplex PCR, and TCRdb holds only the in-frame ones, with some missing. There are more than 550,000 clones in the sample; about 91% occur only once, and 24% lies in the top ten. In regard to this clone: Just one base apart from a much larger clone, this may be a read error.

This sequence was found in a man under 40 in good health. The sample consisted of naive CD8+ T cells sorted from blood.

CDR3 in amino acids: CASSFQETQYF. The CDR3 bases are TGTGCCAGCAGCTTCCAAGAGACCCAGTACTTC. The chain carries TRBV9 and TRBJ2-5, with unresolved D. Germline V gives CDR1 SGDLS, CDR2 YYNGEE. This CDR3 has 11 residues. V was cut by 4 bases and J by 1 base, with 2 bases left in between. The entire variable domain, with the rest obtained from reference TRBV9 and TRBJ2-5, is as follows: DSGVTQTPKHLITATGQRVTLRCSPRSGDLSVYWYQQSLDQGLQFLIQYYNGEERAKGNILERFSAQQFPDLHSELNLSSLELGDSALYFCASSFQETQYFGPGTRLLVL.